This entry lists 11 T cell receptor beta chains sequenced from one sample in a study of T cell responses to AZD1222 COVID-19 vaccine. Clones were read by immunoSEQ multiplex PCR, and TCRdb kept only the in-frame ones, dropping some. Of about 88,000 clones in the sample, approximately 88% were seen once. This sample comprised peripheral blood, obtained on day 0 of AZD1222 vaccination. The receptor source for this set is an adult in good health.

The chain has TRBV9 and TRBJ2-7; 10 bases are shared with TRBD2. The CDR3 has 15 amino acids. Unmatched junction bases numbered 4, after V lost 1 base and J lost 3 bases. Germline V gene data show CDR1 as SGDLS and CDR2 as YYNGEE. CDR3 nucleotides: TGTGCCAGCAGCGTAAGTCCTAGCGGGAGCTACGAGCAGTACTTC. Translation gives CASSVSPSGSYEQYF.

The chain couples TRBV2 to TRBJ1-4; 12 bases align to TRBD1. The CDR3 runs 17 residues. The J segment lost 4 bases and the V segment lost 7 bases, leaving 10 bases of the junction unmatched. Germline V gene lookup returns CDR1 SNHLY and CDR2 FYNNEI. DNA of the CDR3: TGTGCCAGCATCCGGGACAGGGGGCTACAGGGTAATGAAAAACTGTTTTTT. This encodes CASIRDRGLQGNEKLFF.

This clone was seen once. Other nucleotide sequences in the sample specify the same CDR3. The chain is built from TRBV3-1 (or the pseudogene TRBV3-2) and TRBJ1-1, with D unresolved. The germline V gene has CDR1 LGHDT and CDR2 YNNKEL (reference sequence). This CDR3 contains 13 residues. Trimming stripped 1 base from V and 6 bases from J, with 9 bases between. CDR3 amino acids: CASSQGRGAEAFF. The CDR3, as DNA: TGTGCCAGCAGCCAAGGCAGAGGCGCTGAAGCTTTCTTT.

The chain is built from TRBV7-6 and TRBJ2-2; no clear D. The CDR3 runs to 13 residues. From germline, CDR1 is SGHVS and CDR2 FNYEAQ. Trimming stripped 0 bases from V and 4 bases from J, with 3 bases between. The CDR3 nucleotides read TGTGCCAGCAGCTTAGCTTCCACCGGGGAGCTGTTTTTT. It codes for CASSLASTGELFF.

CDR3 sequence reads: CASSIKLEQYF. The CDR3 DNA sequence: TGTGCCAGCAGTATTAAGCTCGAGCAGTACTTC. V usage is TRBV21-1 and J usage is TRBJ2-7; the tabulated D call, TRBD2, remains unverified against the DNA. TRBV21-1 constitutes a pseudogene. This CDR3 contains 11 residues.

The gene calls are TRBV12-3 or TRBV12-4 and TRBJ1-2; TRBD1 agrees at 9 bases. The V gene end was trimmed by 6 bases and the J gene end by 8 bases; junction bases not matched to a gene: 7. This CDR3 has 13 amino acids. For the CDR3, the DNA is TGTGCCAGCAGCCAACGGGACAGGGTCGGCTACACCTTC. Residues: CASSQRDRVGYTF.

A word on this clone: A read error may account for a junction end that differs from germline. The chain recombines TRBV6-1 with TRBJ2-7; no firm D call. Germline V CDR1 and CDR2: MNHNS, SASEGT. The length of the CDR3 is 12 residues. Written as DNA, the CDR3 is TGTGCCAGCAATGAATGGAACTACGAGCAGTACTTC. Translated: CASNEWNYEQYF.

The J gene is TRBJ2-5, the V gene TRBV15; D remains ambiguous. The CDR3 is 12 amino acids. The V end was cut by 0 bases, the J end by 10 bases, with 9 bases between. Per the germline V gene, CDR1 is LNHNV and CDR2 is YYDKDF (reference sequence). The CDR3 nucleotides read TGTGCCACCAGCAGAGATCGTAGTGTCCAGTACTTC. This translates into CATSRDRSVQYF.

The chain recombines TRBV7-9 with TRBJ2-1; TRBD1 agrees at 9 bases. V lost 4 bases to trimming and J lost 8 bases; unmatched junction nucleotides: 6. CDR3 length: 14 amino acids. The germline V gene encodes CDR1 SEHNR and CDR2 FQNEAQ (reference sequence). CDR3 loop: CASSSRQGGHEQFF. The CDR3 DNA follows: TGTGCCAGCAGCTCACGACAGGGGGGACATGAGCAGTTCTTC.

V is TRBV6-2 or TRBV6-3 and J is TRBJ1-2; the match to TRBD1 covers 8 bases. The CDR3 length is 11 residues. Germline values: CDR1 MNHEY, CDR2 SVGEGT. V gave up 6 bases and J gave up 14 bases; unmatched junction bases: 8. As DNA, the CDR3 is TGTGCCAGCAGCTTCTTGGACAGGGTTACCTTC. As protein: CASSFLDRVTF.

This clone was counted between two and nine times. The gene calls are TRBV6-4 and TRBJ2-3, with D maybe TRBD2 (6 bases). The V and J ends lost 3 bases and 6 bases respectively, with 16 bases between them. The germline gives CDR1 MRHNA, CDR2 SNTAGT. The CDR3 is made up of 15 amino acids. CDR3: CASSETGTSVDTQYF. DNA for the CDR3: TGTGCCAGCAGTGAGACCGGGACTTCCGTGGATACGCAGTATTTT.